This TCR beta chain is drawn from a study of blood T cell repertoires in COVID-19. Overall study context: Italy, Spain and the United States were the sources of the convalescent and acute COVID-19 samples. T cells, B-cell-depleted T cells, or PBMCs supplied cDNA or gDNA.

The CDR3 contains 18 residues. With V trimmed by 7 bases and J by 2 bases, 9 bases remained unmatched. Germline assignment: CDR1 LGHDT and CDR2 YNNKEL (reference sequence). Original analysis: It was from reference gene primer amplification that nucleated cell counts were estimated. The protocol was immunoSEQ multiplex PCR, while the TCRdb copy is restricted to in-frame clones and leaves out a portion. That table supplies the V and J calls and clone size; D and trimming were determined from the DNA. The sample includes over 120,000 clones, approximately 85% of them seen just once. The chain has TRBV3-1 (or the pseudogene TRBV3-2) and TRBJ2-6, with TRBD1 matching 12 bases. The TCR comes from a man aged 65-85 years with acute or convalescent COVID-19. The sample was peripheral blood. CDR3 nucleotides: TGTGCCAGCACCCTGGGGACAGGGGGCGAGACTGGGGCCAACGTCCTGACTTTC. Encoded protein: CASTLGTGGETGANVLTF.